These 2 T cell receptor beta chains were sequenced from one sample in a study of T cell repertoires in cytomegalovirus infection. TCRdb reprocessed the reads with MiXCR, giving one entry per CDR3 protein. Counted here are tens of thousands of distinct CDR3 sequences, about 18% occurring once; the ten biggest clones make up around 59%. These receptors' antigens are unknown. The sequenced sample was CD8+ T cells from cultured PBMCs, obtained from culture after CMV antigen stimulation. The origin of the receptors is a human donor in good health (CMV status not recorded). Some clones in this sample may be carry-over from other donors' samples.

The chain joins TRBV7-9 to TRBJ1-1; tentatively, D is TRBD1 (6 bases). The CDR3 contains 16 residues. V dropped 5 bases and J dropped 1 base, with 17 bases sitting between them. Germline lookup yields CDR1 SEHNR and CDR2 FQNEAQ (reference sequence). The CDR3 is CASSIQSGGWNTEAFF. The CDR3 DNA is TGTGCCAGCAGCATCCAAAGCGGGGGCTGGAACACTGAAGCTTTCTTT.

This clonotype was counted a few times. J is TRBJ2-3 and V is TRBV28; a possible D gene is TRBD2 (6 bases). The ends were cut back, 6 bases at V and 6 bases at J, with 10 bases in the middle. Germline values: CDR1 MDHEN, CDR2 SYDVKM. The CDR3 sequence is 12 residues long. The CDR3 protein is CASSESGDTQYF. For the CDR3, the DNA is TGTGCCAGCAGCGAGAGCGGGGATACGCAGTATTTT.